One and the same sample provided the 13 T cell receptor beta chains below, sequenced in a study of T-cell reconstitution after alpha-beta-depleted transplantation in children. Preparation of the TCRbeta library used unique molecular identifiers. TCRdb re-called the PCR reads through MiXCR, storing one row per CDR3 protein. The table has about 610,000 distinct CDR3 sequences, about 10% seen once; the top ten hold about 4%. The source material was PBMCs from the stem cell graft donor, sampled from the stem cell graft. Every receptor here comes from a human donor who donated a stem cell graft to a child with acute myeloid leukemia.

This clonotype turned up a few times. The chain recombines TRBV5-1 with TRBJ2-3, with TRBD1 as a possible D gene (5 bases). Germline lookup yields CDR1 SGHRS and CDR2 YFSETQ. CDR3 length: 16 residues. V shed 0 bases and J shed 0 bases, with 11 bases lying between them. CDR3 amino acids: CASSLDGDSSTDTQYF. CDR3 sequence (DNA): TGCGCCAGCAGCTTGGATGGTGACAGTAGCACAGATACGCAGTATTTT.

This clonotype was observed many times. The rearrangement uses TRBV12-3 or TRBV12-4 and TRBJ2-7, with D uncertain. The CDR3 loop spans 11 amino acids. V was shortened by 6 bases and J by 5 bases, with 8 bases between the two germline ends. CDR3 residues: CASSSGDEQYF. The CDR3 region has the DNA TGTGCCAGCAGCTCTGGGGACGAGCAGTACTTC.

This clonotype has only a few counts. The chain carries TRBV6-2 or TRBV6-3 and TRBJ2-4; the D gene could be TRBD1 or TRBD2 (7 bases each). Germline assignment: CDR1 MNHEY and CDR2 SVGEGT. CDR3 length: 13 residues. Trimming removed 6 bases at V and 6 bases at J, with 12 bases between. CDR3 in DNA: TGTGCCAGCAGGCAGGGGGGGGCAAACATTCAGTACTTC. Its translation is CASRQGGANIQYF.

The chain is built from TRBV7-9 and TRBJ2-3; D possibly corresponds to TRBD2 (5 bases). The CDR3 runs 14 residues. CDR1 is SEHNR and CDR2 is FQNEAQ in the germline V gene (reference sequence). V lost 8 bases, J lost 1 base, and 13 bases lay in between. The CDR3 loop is CASQRDAGTDTQYF. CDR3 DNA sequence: TGTGCCAGCCAGAGGGATGCGGGCACAGATACGCAGTATTTT.

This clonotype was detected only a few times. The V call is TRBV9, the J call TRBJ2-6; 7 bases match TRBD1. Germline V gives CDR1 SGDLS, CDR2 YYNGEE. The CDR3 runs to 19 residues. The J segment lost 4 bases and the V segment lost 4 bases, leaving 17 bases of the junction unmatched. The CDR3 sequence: CASSPSDRGGAIGANVLTF. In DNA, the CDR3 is TGTGCCAGCAGCCCCTCGGACAGAGGGGGCGCAATCGGGGCCAACGTCCTGACTTTC.

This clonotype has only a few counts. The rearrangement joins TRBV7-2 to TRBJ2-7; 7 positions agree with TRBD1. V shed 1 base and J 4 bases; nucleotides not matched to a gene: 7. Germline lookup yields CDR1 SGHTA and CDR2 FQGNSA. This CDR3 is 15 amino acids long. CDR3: CASSLGVGTVYEQYF. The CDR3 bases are TGTGCCAGCAGCTTAGGGGTGGGGACAGTTTACGAGCAGTACTTC.

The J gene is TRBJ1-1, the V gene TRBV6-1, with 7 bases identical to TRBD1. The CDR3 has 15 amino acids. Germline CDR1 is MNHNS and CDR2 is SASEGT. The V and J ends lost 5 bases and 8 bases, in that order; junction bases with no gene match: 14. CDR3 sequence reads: CASSRLPIIGGEAFF. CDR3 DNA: TGTGCCAGCAGTCGATTACCCATAATAGGGGGCGAAGCTTTCTTT.

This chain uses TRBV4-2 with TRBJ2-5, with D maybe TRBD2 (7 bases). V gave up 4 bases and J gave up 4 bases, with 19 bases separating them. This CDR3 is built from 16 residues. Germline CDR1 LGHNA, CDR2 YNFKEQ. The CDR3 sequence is CASSRMGAGVGETQYF. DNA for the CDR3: TGTGCCAGCAGCCGTATGGGGGCGGGAGTAGGAGAGACCCAGTACTTC.

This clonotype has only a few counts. The CDR3 spells CASSFWDFVTDTQYF. The CDR3 DNA sequence: TGTGCCAGCAGCTTCTGGGATTTCGTAACAGATACGCAGTATTTT. This rearrangement joins TRBV7-9 to TRBJ2-3, with no clear D. The germline V and J ends were trimmed by 3 bases and 3 bases, with 13 bases remaining between them. This CDR3 has 15 residues. Germline-derived CDR1 and CDR2 are SEHNR and FQNEAQ (reference sequence). Drawing the rest from reference TRBV7-9 and TRBJ2-3, the complete variable domain is DTGVSQNPRHKITKRGQNVTFRCDPISEHNRLYWYRQTLGQGPEFLTYFQNEAQLEKSRLLSDRFSAERPKGSFSTLEIQRTEQGDSAMYLCASSFWDFVTDTQYFGPGTRLTVL.

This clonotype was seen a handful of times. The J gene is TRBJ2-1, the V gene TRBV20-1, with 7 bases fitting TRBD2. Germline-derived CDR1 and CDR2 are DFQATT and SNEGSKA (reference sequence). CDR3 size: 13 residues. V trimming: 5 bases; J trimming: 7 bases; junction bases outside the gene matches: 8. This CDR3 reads CSAGEGRWNEQFF. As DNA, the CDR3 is TGCAGTGCTGGGGAGGGGAGGTGGAATGAGCAGTTCTTC.

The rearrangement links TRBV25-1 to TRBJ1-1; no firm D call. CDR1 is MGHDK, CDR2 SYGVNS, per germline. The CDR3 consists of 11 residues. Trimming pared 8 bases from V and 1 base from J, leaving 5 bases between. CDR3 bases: TGTGCCAGCGAGAGGAACACTGAAGCTTTCTTT. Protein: CASERNTEAFF.

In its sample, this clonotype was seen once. This CDR3 is CASKEQGGNEKLFF. CDR3 in DNA: TGTGCCAGCAAAGAGCAGGGGGGTAATGAAAAACTGTTTTTT. The V gene is TRBV2, the J gene TRBJ1-4, with 7 bases identical to TRBD1. CDR1 and CDR2 from the germline V gene are SNHLY and FYNNEI. CDR3 length: 14 residues. V lost 7 bases, J lost 4 bases, and 6 bases stayed unmatched.

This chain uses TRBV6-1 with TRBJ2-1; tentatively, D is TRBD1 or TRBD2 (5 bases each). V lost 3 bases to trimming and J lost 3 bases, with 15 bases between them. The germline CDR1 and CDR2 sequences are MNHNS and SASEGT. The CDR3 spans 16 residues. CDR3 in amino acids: CASSDWGTSIYNEQFF. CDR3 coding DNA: TGTGCCAGCAGTGATTGGGGGACCTCGATCTACAATGAGCAGTTCTTC.